The T cell receptor beta chain under discussion was sequenced for a study of T-cell reconstitution after alpha-beta-depleted transplantation in children. Notes on the study in general: The authors attributed T-cell counts and diversity one year after transplant mostly to newly produced T cells. Surviving recipient cells, namely T cells and thymic progenitors, were the source of high day-60 TCRbeta diversity in some patients. Expanded clones from the graft, numbering several hundred, reportedly supplied alpha-beta T cells about two months after transplant.

This clonotype was seen only a few times. Its antigen remains unidentified. Preparation of the TCRbeta library involved a method that used unique molecular identifiers. A single record per CDR3 protein comes from TCRdb applying MiXCR to the PCR reads. This repertoire shows about 200,000 distinct CDR3 sequences, 6.6% found once; its top ten account for approximately 6%. V dropped 5 bases and J dropped 7; count of bases not matched to a gene: 8. The CDR3 is made up of 15 amino acids. Germline V gene lookup returns CDR1 SNHLY and CDR2 FYNNEI. This chain connects TRBV2 to TRBJ2-1; 10 positions agree with TRBD2. The input for sequencing was PBMCs, taken before TCRalphabeta/CD19-depleted stem cell transplant. The sequence was obtained from a boy between 2 and 10 years old with acute lymphoblastic leukemia, due to receive a stem cell transplant. In nucleotides, the CDR3 is TGTGCCAGCAGTCCGACTAGCGGGCCTCGGAATGAGCAGTTCTTC. Protein sequence: CASSPTSGPRNEQFF.